A selection of T cell receptor beta chains follows, all from one sample in a study of blood T cells in healthy people across ages. TCRdb redid the calling of the 5' RACE reads with MiXCR, one entry per CDR3 protein. Of 550,000 to 600,000 distinct CDR3 sequences listed, 40% to 50% were seen once; the top ten hold roughly 25%. Sequenced input: blood. The receptors shown here come from an elderly man in good health. Each CDR3 is given with its conserved first and last residue. D genes are given only for firm matches. Clone sizes are given selectively: once, few, many, or a class where the clone is expanded.

CDR3 DNA	CDR3 protein	clone size	V gene	J gene	D gene
TGTGCCAGCAGCTATCCGGGACTAGGCCACAATGAGCAGTTCTTC	CASSYPGLGHNEQFF	-	TRBV7-2	TRBJ2-1	TRBD2
TGTGCCAGCAGCTTAGGGGGGGCGTACTACGAGCAGTACTTC	CASSLGGAYYEQYF	-	TRBV7-2	TRBJ2-7	-
TGTGCCAGCAGCCCCCAGGTGACAGGCCTGAATCCCCCCTACGAGCAGTACTTC	CASSPQVTGLNPPYEQYF	-	TRBV9	TRBJ2-7	-
TGTGCCAGCAGCCAACTCGGACTAGCAAAAGGCGATGGGCAGTACTTC	CASSQLGLAKGDGQYF	few	TRBV14	TRBJ2-5	TRBD2
TGTGCCAGCAGCCAAGATCAAGGGGTCTTGAATTCACCCCTCCACTTT	CASSQDQGVLNSPLHF	few	TRBV3-1	TRBJ1-6	-
TGTGCCTCAGCGGCTAGGGGTGTCGACGAGCAGTACTTC	CASAARGVDEQYF	-	TRBV30	TRBJ2-7	-
TGCAGTGCTAGGGCTCTACAGGGTGGATATAGCAATCAGCCCCAGCATTTT	CSARALQGGYSNQPQHF	-	TRBV20-1	TRBJ1-5	-
TGCAGTGCTAGAGGGCTAGCGGGAGTTTCCACAGATACGCAGTATTTT	CSARGLAGVSTDTQYF	-	TRBV20-1	TRBJ2-3	TRBD2
TGCGCCAGCAGCTTAGGGACTAGTTATTATGAGCAGTTCTTC	CASSLGTSYYEQFF	few	TRBV5-1	TRBJ2-1	TRBD2
TGTGCCAGCAGCTTATTTGTTACAAGGATACCCGGGGAGCTGTTTTTT	CASSLFVTRIPGELFF	-	TRBV7-2	TRBJ2-2	-
TGTGCCAGCAGCTTAGAGCAGACCGGGACAGGGGGCGGCTTACCTCAGTACTTC	CASSLEQTGTGGGLPQYF	-	TRBV7-6	TRBJ2-7	TRBD1
TGCGCCAGCAGCTTGGGTTGGGTTGGGGAGACCCAGTACTTC	CASSLGWVGETQYF	-	TRBV5-1	TRBJ2-5	-
TGTGCCAGCAGCTTTGGCTGGAACACCGGGGAGCTGTTTTTT	CASSFGWNTGELFF	-	TRBV7-9	TRBJ2-2	-
TGTGCCAGCAGCAAAACCCCGGACAGGATCAACTATGGCTACACCTTC	CASSKTPDRINYGYTF	few	TRBV9	TRBJ1-2	TRBD1
TGTGCAAAACAGCTATTGGGGAGCGGCACCTACAATGAGCAGTTCTTC	CAKQLLGSGTYNEQFF	few	TRBV7-2	TRBJ2-1	-
TGTGCCAGCAGCGGACTAGGGAAAGAGACCCAGTACTTC	CASSGLGKETQYF	-	TRBV7-9	TRBJ2-5	TRBD2
TGTGCCAGCAGCTACCCCGGAAAAGCGGGGTACGAGGCCCAGTACTTC	CASSYPGKAGYEAQYF	-	TRBV7-2	TRBJ2-5	TRBD2
TGTGCCAGCAGCTCCCGGCCCCTGGGAGAGACCCAGTACTTC	CASSSRPLGETQYF	-	TRBV7-2	TRBJ2-5	-
TGTGCCTGGAGGGGACCTGGGGACATTCAGTACTTC	CAWRGPGDIQYF	-	TRBV30	TRBJ2-4	-
TGCAGCGTTGAAGAGCCTCTACTAGCGGGAAAGTACAATGAGCAGTTCTTC	CSVEEPLLAGKYNEQFF	-	TRBV29-1	TRBJ2-1	TRBD2
TGCGCCAGCAGCCAATCCCCAGGTGAAAAACTGTTTTTT	CASSQSPGEKLFF	-	TRBV4-3	TRBJ1-4	-
TGTGCCTCTGGGGTTACGGGCGAGCAGTACTTC	CASGVTGEQYF	-	TRBV6-5	TRBJ2-7	-
TGTGCCAGCAGTTACTCTGGACTAACCTACGAGCAGTACTTC	CASSYSGLTYEQYF	-	TRBV6-2/TRBV6-3	TRBJ2-7	-
TGTGCCAGCAGCCCCGAAATTATTTACGAGCAGTACTTC	CASSPEIIYEQYF	-	TRBV11-1	TRBJ2-7	-
TGCAGCGCTAGGGACAATGGAAACACCATATATTTT	CSARDNGNTIYF	-	TRBV29-1	TRBJ1-3	-
TGCAGTCCAAGAGACACTCAGGGGCATGAGCAGTTCTTC	CSPRDTQGHEQFF	few	TRBV20-1	TRBJ2-1	-